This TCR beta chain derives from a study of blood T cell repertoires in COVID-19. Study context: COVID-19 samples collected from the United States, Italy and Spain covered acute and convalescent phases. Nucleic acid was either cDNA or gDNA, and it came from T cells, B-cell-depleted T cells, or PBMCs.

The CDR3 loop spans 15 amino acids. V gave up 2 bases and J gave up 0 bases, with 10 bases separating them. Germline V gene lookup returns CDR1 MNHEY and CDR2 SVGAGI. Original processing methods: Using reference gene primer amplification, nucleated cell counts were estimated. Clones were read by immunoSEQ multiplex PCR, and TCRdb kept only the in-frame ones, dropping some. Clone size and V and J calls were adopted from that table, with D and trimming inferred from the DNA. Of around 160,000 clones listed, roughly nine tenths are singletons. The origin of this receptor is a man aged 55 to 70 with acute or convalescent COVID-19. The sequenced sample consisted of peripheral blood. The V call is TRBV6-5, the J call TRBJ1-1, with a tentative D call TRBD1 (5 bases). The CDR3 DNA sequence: TGTGCCAGCAGTTACCAGCCGGACATGAACACTGAAGCTTTCTTT. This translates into CASSYQPDMNTEAFF.